Each of the 5 T cell receptor beta chains below was sequenced from the same sample in a study of cytomegalovirus exposure and HLA in healthy donors. The PCR made use of 60 Vbeta and 13 Jbeta primers. Some clones are missing from TCRdb's copy, which holds only in-frame ones; the method was immunoSEQ multiplex PCR. The sample has 100,000 to 130,000 clones, about 74% seen once. Material for sequencing was PBMCs. These receptors came from a woman aged 40 to 50 in good health and CMV-seropositive.

This clone was detected only once. V and J are TRBV4-1 and TRBJ2-2; perhaps TRBD1 as D (5 bases). CDR3 size: 16 residues. Trimming stripped 3 bases from V and 1 base from J, with 12 bases between. Germline V gives CDR1 MGHRA, CDR2 YSYEKL. This CDR3 reads CASSQGQGGNTGELFF. CDR3 sequence (DNA): TGCGCCAGCAGCCAGGGGCAGGGCGGGAACACCGGGGAGCTGTTTTTT.

This chain joins TRBV7-9 and TRBJ2-4; possibly TRBD1 for D (5 bases). V lost 5 bases and J lost 11, with 22 bases in between. This CDR3 is 15 amino acids long. Per germline, CDR1 SEHNR and CDR2 FQNEAQ (reference sequence). CDR3 bases: TGTGCCAGCAGCCCTAAGGGGCCGACCCTCGGCCTTCAGTACTTC. Translation gives CASSPKGPTLGLQYF.

J is TRBJ2-1 and V is TRBV11-3; possible D gene TRBD1, 6 bases. V shed 5 bases and J shed 5 bases, with 16 bases lying between them. Per the germline V gene, CDR1 is SGHNT and CDR2 is YENEEA. The CDR3 has 15 residues. The CDR3 protein is CASSGQGLLNNEQFF. The CDR3 nucleotides are TGTGCCAGCAGCGGTCAGGGGTTGTTAAACAATGAGCAGTTCTTC.

This clone was seen only a few times. The chain's CDR3 is CASSFFGNQPQHF. The CDR3 DNA is TGTGCCAGCAGCTTTTTCGGTAATCAGCCCCAGCATTTT. The V call is TRBV5-6, the J call TRBJ1-5; D not resolved. V lost 2 bases to trimming and J lost 4 bases, with 7 bases between them. Looked up from germline, CDR1 is SGHDT and CDR2 is YYEEEE. This CDR3 has 13 residues.

This sequence joins TRBV30 and TRBJ1-6; 7 positions match TRBD1. The junction had 5 bases not matched to a gene; V was cut back by 3 bases and J by 0 bases. Germline CDR1 is GTSNPN and CDR2 is SVGIG (reference sequence). CDR3 length equals 16 residues. The CDR3 sequence is CAWRGQAFSYNSPLHF. In DNA, the CDR3 is TGTGCCTGGAGAGGACAGGCGTTCTCCTATAATTCACCCCTCCACTTT. The whole variable domain, filled in from reference TRBV30 and TRBJ1-6, reads SQTIHQWPATLVQPVGSPLSLECTVEGTSNPNLYWYRQAAGRGLQLLFYSVGIGQISSEVPQNLSASRPQDRQFILSSKKLLLSDSGFYLCAWRGQAFSYNSPLHFGNGTRLTVT.